Presented here are 27 T cell receptor beta chains from one specimen sequenced in a study of cytomegalovirus exposure and HLA in healthy donors (dated 2017 in TCRdb). Receptor amplification or capture employed the immunoSEQ multiplex PCR assay. The multiplex PCR relied on a mix of 60 forward primers for TCR Vbeta segments and 13 reverse primers for TCR Jbeta segments. Entries here come from immuneACCESS through TCRdb and include only in-frame sequences with V and J called. Some clones fail to appear in such tables; in the studies checked, an unresolved V gene covers under half of the shortfall, and the cause of the remainder is unknown. Present in this sample are 150,000 to 200,000 clones, roughly 13% of which were seen just once. The biggest ten clones account for about 8% of the sample. The specimen sequenced was PBMCs. These receptors were collected from a middle-aged man in good health and CMV-seropositive.

The genes are TRBV9 and TRBJ2-2; D is uncertain. This CDR3 has 13 amino acids. V lost 3 bases and J 5 bases, leaving 8 bases between the germline ends. CDR1 and CDR2 (germline): SGDLS, YYNGEE. CDR3 sequence (DNA): TGTGCCAGCAGCGCTGATGCGACCGGGGAGCTGTTTTTT. It translates to CASSADATGELFF.

The rearrangement uses TRBV6-5 and TRBJ1-6; D may be TRBD1 (5 bases). Germline V gene data show CDR1 as MNHEY and CDR2 as SVGAGI. V was clipped by 5 bases and J by 7 bases, with 15 bases between them. The CDR3 covers 15 residues. The DNA of the CDR3 is TGTGCCAGCAGTACCCGATCAGGGAGGAATTCACCCCTCCACTTT. Encoded protein: CASSTRSGRNSPLHF.

The genes are TRBV19 and TRBJ2-1; tentatively, D is TRBD2 (7 bases). The CDR3 has 16 residues. The germline CDR1 and CDR2 sequences are LNHDA and SQIVND (reference sequence). Trimming removed 5 bases from V and 3 bases from J, with 17 bases in between. The CDR3 here is CASSRVGGGNYNEQFF. The DNA of the CDR3 is TGTGCCAGTAGTCGAGTGGGCGGGGGCAACTACAATGAGCAGTTCTTC. Drawing the rest from reference TRBV19 and TRBJ2-1, the complete variable domain is DGGITQSPKYLFRKEGQNVTLSCEQNLNHDAMYWYRQDPGQGLRLIYYSQIVNDFQKGDIAEGYSVSREKKESFPLTVTSAQKNPTAFYLCASSRVGGGNYNEQFFGPGTRLTVL.

This clone was observed a handful of times. The sample has other DNA sequences that encode this CDR3 too. This sequence joins TRBV18 and TRBJ1-5; tentatively, D is TRBD1 (5 bases). The CDR3 extends over 14 amino acids. V gave up 3 bases and J gave up 2 bases, with 8 bases separating them. In germline, CDR1 is KGHSH, CDR2 LQKENI. As DNA, the CDR3 is TGTGCCAGCTCACCCGGGGGGGGCAATCAGCCCCAGCATTTT. This encodes CASSPGGGNQPQHF.

This clone was detected a few times. The CDR3: CASSQDLSIWSTGELFF. The CDR3 coding sequence is TGCGCCAGCAGCCAAGATTTGAGTATCTGGAGCACCGGGGAGCTGTTTTTT. The rearrangement uses TRBV4-3 and TRBJ2-2, with unresolved D. The CDR3 is 17 amino acids. Trimming shortened V by 0 bases and J by 4 bases, and 15 bases separated the two germline ends. Germline CDR1 reads LGHNA; CDR2 reads YSLEER.

The genes are TRBV19 and TRBJ2-1; 9 bases are shared with TRBD1. This CDR3 has 13 amino acids. Germline V gene sequence: CDR1 LNHDA, CDR2 SQIVND (reference sequence). The junction had 4 bases not matched to a gene; V was cut back by 4 bases and J by 9 bases. CDR3 bases: TGTGCCAGTAGTACGACAGGGGGGGGTGAGCAGTTCTTC. Translating gives CASSTTGGGEQFF.

The V and J genes are TRBV15 and TRBJ2-7; 8 positions match TRBD1. The V gene's germline CDR1 is LNHNV and CDR2 YYDKDF (reference sequence). The CDR3 length is 15 residues. Germline trimming cut 0 bases from V and 5 bases from J; bases unmatched to any gene: 6. CDR3 loop: CATSRDSGGVNEQYF. DNA for the CDR3: TGTGCCACCAGCAGAGATTCAGGGGGCGTAAACGAGCAGTACTTC.

The chain employs TRBV5-6 and TRBJ1-4; TRBD1 aligns across 8 bases. The CDR3 sequence is 14 residues long. The ends lost 0 bases at V and 7 bases at J; junction bases unmatched: 2. Germline CDR1 is SGHDT and CDR2 is YYEEEE. CDR3 amino acids: CASSLVTGGEKLFF. CDR3 nucleotide sequence: TGTGCCAGCAGCTTGGTCACAGGGGGTGAAAAACTGTTTTTT. Looking up the rest from reference TRBV5-6 and TRBJ1-4 gives the full variable domain: DAGVTQSPTHLIKTRGQQVTLRCSPKSGHDTVSWYQQALGQGPQFIFQYYEEEERQRGNFPDRFSGHQFPNYSSELNVNALLLGDSALYLCASSLVTGGEKLFFGSGTQLSVL.

This clone turned up a few times. The rearrangement uses TRBV5-6 and TRBJ2-1, with D hard to call. V was trimmed by 0 bases and J by 6 bases, leaving 7 bases between them. In germline, CDR1 is SGHDT, CDR2 YYEEEE. The CDR3 sequence is 13 residues long. For the CDR3, the DNA is TGTGCCAGCAGCTTGGGACGACTCAATGAGCAGTTCTTC. This gives the protein CASSLGRLNEQFF.

This clone came up a few times. DNA of the CDR3: TGTGCCAGTAGTACATTGTACCCCGACAGTGCAACTAATGAAAAACTGTTTTTT. Translating it yields CASSTLYPDSATNEKLFF. J is TRBJ1-4 and V is TRBV19; tentatively, D is TRBD1 (5 bases). CDR3 length: 18 residues. Trimming removed 4 bases at V and 0 bases at J, with 18 bases between. Germline V gene data show CDR1 as LNHDA and CDR2 as SQIVND (reference sequence).

This clone was recorded a few times. The V and J genes are TRBV9 and TRBJ2-7, with D tentatively TRBD2 (5 bases). The CDR3 length is 14 residues. From germline, CDR1 is SGDLS and CDR2 YYNGEE. With 0 bases removed from V and 2 bases from J, the gap between germline ends came to 9 bases. The CDR3 DNA sequence: TGTGCCAGCAGCGTAGAGGCGGGCCCCTACGAGCAGTACTTC. Translated: CASSVEAGPYEQYF.

The V and J genes are TRBV18 and TRBJ2-5; 8 positions agree with TRBD2. The CDR3 totals 14 residues. The germline V gene has CDR1 KGHSH and CDR2 LQKENI. V dropped 3 bases and J dropped 3; count of bases not matched to a gene: 3. CDR3 protein: CASSPLLAEETQYF. CDR3 sequence (DNA): TGTGCCAGCTCACCGTTACTAGCGGAAGAGACCCAGTACTTC. Variable domain in full (rest from reference TRBV18 and TRBJ2-5): NAGVMQNPRHLVRRRGQEARLRCSPMKGHSHVYWYRQLPEEGLKFMVYLQKENIIDESGMPKERFSAEFPKEGPSILRIQQVVRGDSAAYFCASSPLLAEETQYFGPGTRLLVL.

This clone was found a few times. The chain links TRBV19 to TRBJ1-5, with no clear D. The germline gives CDR1 LNHDA, CDR2 SQIVND (reference sequence). V was trimmed by 2 bases and J by 3 bases, leaving 14 bases between them. This CDR3 has 16 residues. The CDR3 is CASSISLAGPNQPQHF. The CDR3 nucleotides are TGTGCCAGTAGTATAAGTCTGGCAGGCCCCAATCAGCCCCAGCATTTT.

Of note for this clone: This CDR3 is also generated by other DNA sequences in the sample. The genes are TRBV4-3 and TRBJ2-2; D ambiguous. Trimming cost V 0 bases and J 2 bases, with 7 bases left between them. Germline lookup yields CDR1 LGHNA and CDR2 YSLEER. This CDR3 comprises 15 residues. The CDR3 nucleotides are TGCGCCAGCAGCCAAGATCGTGTCAACACCGGGGAGCTGTTTTTT. This codes for CASSQDRVNTGELFF.

The V gene is TRBV6-6, the J gene TRBJ2-2; TRBD1 aligns across 8 bases. Unmatched junction bases numbered 5, after V lost 4 bases and J lost 4 bases. Germline V CDR1 and CDR2: MNHNY, SVGAGI (reference sequence). The CDR3 is made up of 15 amino acids. CDR3 sequence reads: CASSFRGPSTGELFF. CDR3 nucleotides: TGTGCCAGCAGTTTCAGGGGGCCGAGCACCGGGGAGCTGTTTTTT.

The chain joins TRBV5-6 to TRBJ2-4; 7 nucleotides line up with TRBD2. CDR3 length: 13 amino acids. CDR1 and CDR2 from the germline V gene are SGHDT and YYEEEE. V was pared by 0 bases and J by 6 bases, with 0 bases of the junction left unmatched. Here the CDR3 DNA reads TGTGCCAGCAGCTTGGGGGGGGGAAACATTCAGTACTTC. Its translation is CASSLGGGNIQYF.

This clone turned up a few times. The rearrangement links TRBV10-3 to TRBJ2-1; 8 bases map to TRBD2. The length of the CDR3 is 14 residues. Trimming at V came to 3 bases and at J to 3 bases, leaving 1 base not matched to a gene. Germline lookup yields CDR1 ENHRY and CDR2 SYGVKD. CDR3 residues: CAISDRGGYNEQFF. Written as DNA, the CDR3 is TGTGCCATCAGTGATCGGGGGGGCTACAATGAGCAGTTCTTC.

The genes are TRBV29-1 and TRBJ1-1, with D tentatively TRBD1 (6 bases). V was clipped by 7 bases and J by 2 bases, with 14 bases between them. The CDR3 sequence is 13 residues long. In germline, CDR1 is SQVTM, CDR2 ANQGSEA. CDR3 amino acids: CSDRTGLNTEAFF. The CDR3 region has the DNA TGCAGCGACCGTACAGGGCTCAACACTGAAGCTTTCTTT.

This clone was detected only a few times. The genes are TRBV9 and TRBJ1-3; D is ambiguous. Germline V gene lookup returns CDR1 SGDLS and CDR2 YYNGEE. This CDR3 contains 14 residues. Deletions cut 3 bases from V and 2 bases from J, with 9 bases between. CDR3 in amino acids: CASSADSPGNTIYF. Written as DNA, the CDR3 is TGTGCCAGCAGCGCGGACTCCCCTGGAAACACCATATATTTT.

This chain links TRBV27 with TRBJ2-7; 9 nucleotides align to TRBD2. The CDR3 is 19 amino acids. V shed 9 bases and J 2 bases; nucleotides not matched to a gene: 23. Germline loops: CDR1 MNHEY, CDR2 SMNVEV (reference sequence). CDR3 sequence: CARPYLRGGPIEVAYEQYV. CDR3 in DNA: TGTGCCAGACCATACCTGCGGGGGGGCCCGATTGAAGTCGCCTACGAGCAGTACGTC.

This clone was counted a few times. V and J are TRBV23-1 and TRBJ2-6; D call uncertain. TRBV23-1 carries the ORF label, with uncertain function. The V end was cut by 3 bases, the J end by 2 bases, with 14 bases between. The CDR3 runs to 17 residues. CDR3 sequence reads: CASSHTKLRAGANVLTF. CDR3 DNA sequence: TGCGCCAGCAGTCACACCAAATTACGGGCTGGGGCCAACGTCCTGACTTTC.

This clone was recorded a few times. The rearrangement links TRBV5-4 to TRBJ2-5; D not certain. Germline V gene data show CDR1 as SGHNT and CDR2 as YYREEE (reference sequence). This CDR3 comprises 13 residues. V was clipped by 0 bases and J by 5 bases, with 8 bases between them. The CDR3 nucleotides read TGTGCCAGCAGCTTGGGTCAGTGGGAGACCCAGTACTTC. This translates into CASSLGQWETQYF.

J is TRBJ2-7 and V is TRBV29-1; TRBD2 is a possible D gene (5 bases). V dropped 4 bases and J dropped 2 bases, with 12 bases sitting between them. Per germline, CDR1 SQVTM and CDR2 ANQGSEA. The CDR3 sequence is 13 residues long. CDR3 nucleotide sequence: TGCAGCGTTGTTCCCGGGAACACCTACGAGCAGTACTTC. Protein sequence: CSVVPGNTYEQYF.

The chain employs TRBV5-6 and TRBJ2-3; 8 bases map to TRBD1. Looked up from germline, CDR1 is SGHDT and CDR2 is YYEEEE. Trimming took 5 bases from V and 5 from J; bases not matched to a gene: 4. This CDR3 is 13 amino acids long. The CDR3: CASSTTGGDTQYF. CDR3 DNA: TGTGCCAGCAGTACAACAGGGGGAGATACGCAGTATTTT.

The sample holds a few counts of this clone. This rearrangement joins TRBV11-3 to TRBJ2-3, with TRBD1 identical over 8 bases. V was clipped by 2 bases and J by 3 bases; unmatched bases: 7. This CDR3 region has 16 residues. Per germline, CDR1 SGHNT and CDR2 YENEEA. The CDR3 loop is CASSLRVQGATDTQYF. As DNA, the CDR3 is TGTGCCAGCAGCTTAAGGGTGCAGGGGGCGACAGATACGCAGTATTTT.

This clone has a handful of counts. The chain couples TRBV28 to TRBJ2-7; 10 positions match TRBD1. The CDR3 runs 14 residues. CDR1 MDHEN and CDR2 SYDVKM come from the germline V gene. V lost 7 bases and J lost 5; bases outside the gene matches: 8. CDR3 loop: CASTLTGGRNEQYF. The CDR3 DNA sequence: TGTGCCAGCACCTTGACAGGGGGCCGGAACGAGCAGTACTTC.

The chain uses TRBV4-3 and TRBJ1-2; D call uncertain. Trimming stripped 0 bases from V and 8 bases from J, with 13 bases between. The germline V gene has CDR1 LGHNA and CDR2 YSLEER. The CDR3 totals 14 residues. CDR3: CASSQDLEVPGYTF. In nucleotides, the CDR3 is TGCGCCAGCAGCCAAGATTTAGAGGTTCCAGGCTACACCTTC.